These 29 T cell receptor beta chains were sequenced from one sample in a study of T cell repertoires in cytomegalovirus infection. TCRdb fed the reads into MiXCR, producing one record per CDR3 protein. The sample yields about 280,000 distinct CDR3 sequences, approximately 22% seen once. Antigen specificity for these receptors is unknown. The sample consisted of cultured PBMCs, taken from culture after CMV antigen stimulation. These receptors originate from a human donor in good health (CMV status not recorded). Some clones in this sample may be carry-over from other donors' samples.

This clonotype appeared many times. V usage is TRBV6-6 and J usage is TRBJ1-5, with D unclear. The V end lost 5 bases, the J end lost 2 bases, and 19 bases lay between the germline ends. CDR3 length equals 17 residues. Germline CDR1 reads MNHNY; CDR2 reads SVGAGI (reference sequence). This chain's CDR3 is CASSHRSVPQGNQPQHF. CDR3 nucleotide sequence: TGTGCCAGCAGTCATAGGAGTGTTCCTCAGGGCAATCAGCCCCAGCATTTT.

V usage is TRBV6-2 or TRBV6-3 and J usage is TRBJ2-3; 9 nucleotides align to TRBD2. Losses at the gene ends were 2 bases for V and 4 bases for J; bases not matched to a gene: 4. The CDR3 runs to 15 residues. Per germline, CDR1 MNHEY and CDR2 SVGEGT. The CDR3 loop reads CASSYGGLASDTQYF. CDR3 bases: TGTGCCAGCAGTTACGGGGGACTAGCCTCAGATACGCAGTATTTT.

Ten or more counts support this clonotype. The rearrangement uses TRBV7-8 and TRBJ1-2, with a possible D match to TRBD1 (5 bases). The CDR3 is made up of 15 amino acids. Germline CDR1 and CDR2: SGHVS and FQNEAQ. Trimming left V 6 bases short and J 4 bases short, with 18 bases between. CDR3: CASRKAGVEGYGYTF. CDR3 sequence (DNA): TGTGCCAGCAGAAAGGCGGGGGTGGAGGGCTATGGCTACACCTTC.

There are a few counts of this clonotype. The chain joins TRBV18 to TRBJ2-1, with 14 bases identical to TRBD2. With 1 base clipped from V and 8 bases from J, the junction kept 4 bases outside the gene matches. Germline CDR1 reads KGHSH; CDR2 reads LQKENI. The CDR3 is made up of 16 amino acids. CDR3 bases: TGTGCCAGCTCACCACGGGGACTAGCGGGAGACGATGAGCAGTTCTTC. This gives the protein CASSPRGLAGDDEQFF.

V is TRBV25-1 and J is TRBJ2-3, with TRBD2 as a possible D gene (5 bases). The length of the CDR3 is 14 residues. The germline V gene encodes CDR1 MGHDK and CDR2 SYGVNS. V gave up 3 bases and J gave up 2 bases, with 9 bases separating them. The CDR3 region is CASSDGGPTDTQYF. The CDR3 nucleotides read TGTGCCAGCAGTGATGGAGGACCCACAGATACGCAGTATTTT.

The rearrangement links TRBV20-1 to TRBJ2-1; D possibly uses TRBD1 or TRBD2 (5 bases each). Germline CDR1 and CDR2: DFQATT and SNEGSKA (reference sequence). The CDR3 runs 16 residues. Trimming removed 1 base from V and 2 bases from J, with 15 bases in between. CDR3 loop: CSARAPGTKAYNEQFF. CDR3 DNA sequence: TGCAGTGCTAGAGCCCCCGGGACCAAGGCCTACAATGAGCAGTTCTTC.

The chain uses TRBV5-8 and TRBJ1-5; 7 bases line up with TRBD1. CDR3 size: 16 residues. Per the germline V gene, CDR1 is SGHTS and CDR2 is YDEGEE. The V and J ends lost 4 bases and 7 bases, in that order; junction bases with no gene match: 14. DNA of the CDR3: TGTGCCAGCAGCCCTGATCCGGGACAGAGGGACCAGCCCCAGCATTTT. Protein sequence: CASSPDPGQRDQPQHF. Full variable domain (remainder filled in from reference TRBV5-8 and TRBJ1-5): EAGVTQSPTHLIKTRGQQATLRCSPISGHTSVYWYQQALGLGLQFLLWYDEGEERNRGNFPPRFSGRQFPNYSSELNVNALELEDSALYLCASSPDPGQRDQPQHFGDGTRLSIL.

The chain couples TRBV12-3 or TRBV12-4 to TRBJ2-1, with no clear D. This CDR3 has 14 residues. V was clipped by 1 base and J by 5 bases, with 9 bases between them. The CDR3 sequence: CASSLDPGHNEQFF. The CDR3 DNA reads TGTGCCAGCAGTTTAGATCCCGGGCACAATGAGCAGTTCTTC.

Here the CDR3 reads CSAHKTGVDTEAFF. The CDR3 region has the DNA TGCAGTGCGCATAAGACAGGGGTAGACACTGAAGCTTTCTTT. The rearrangement links TRBV20-1 to TRBJ1-1; 8 nucleotides match TRBD1. The V gene end was trimmed by 6 bases and the J gene end by 3 bases; junction bases not matched to a gene: 9. The CDR3 loop spans 14 amino acids. In germline, CDR1 is DFQATT, CDR2 SNEGSKA (reference sequence).

The chain combines TRBV16 with TRBJ1-4; 7 bases map to TRBD1. Losses at the gene ends were 1 base for V and 5 bases for J; bases not matched to a gene: 19. The CDR3 loop spans 20 amino acids. Germline CDR1 is KGHSY and CDR2 is FQNENV. The CDR3 loop reads CASSQWRLLGQAKGNEKLFF. The CDR3, as DNA: TGTGCCAGCAGCCAATGGAGACTGCTAGGACAGGCCAAAGGGAATGAAAAACTGTTTTTT.

This clonotype was observed a handful of times. J is TRBJ1-1 and V is TRBV7-9; D might be TRBD1 (5 bases). The V gene lost 5 bases and the J gene lost 4 bases, with 11 bases spanning the gap. The CDR3 totals 13 residues. Per the germline V gene, CDR1 is SEHNR and CDR2 is FQNEAQ (reference sequence). The CDR3 protein is CASSLREITEAFF. In nucleotides, the CDR3 is TGTGCCAGCAGCCTCAGGGAGATCACTGAAGCTTTCTTT. Filled out from reference TRBV7-9 and TRBJ1-1, the complete variable domain reads DTGVSQNPRHKITKRGQNVTFRCDPISEHNRLYWYRQTLGQGPEFLTYFQNEAQLEKSRLLSDRFSAERPKGSFSTLEIQRTEQGDSAMYLCASSLREITEAFFGQGTRLTVV.

The chain is built from TRBV7-2 and TRBJ2-1, with unresolved D. Germline CDR1 SGHTA, CDR2 FQGNSA. The length of the CDR3 is 14 residues. The V gene lost 5 bases and the J gene lost 8 bases, with 16 bases spanning the gap. The CDR3 DNA sequence: TGTGCCAGCAGCCTGACTGGCTTTAAGGATGAGCAGTTCTTC. It specifies CASSLTGFKDEQFF.

V usage is TRBV2 and J usage is TRBJ2-3; TRBD2 is a possible D gene (6 bases). Per germline, CDR1 SNHLY and CDR2 FYNNEI. V was shortened by 7 bases and J by 2 bases, with 16 bases between the two germline ends. The CDR3 loop spans 15 amino acids. CDR3 amino acids: CASTERASLTDTQYF. The CDR3 DNA reads as TGTGCCAGCACCGAGCGGGCGTCACTCACAGATACGCAGTATTTT.

This clonotype has just a few counts. The rearrangement links TRBV7-2 to TRBJ1-4; tentative D call: TRBD1 (5 bases). V was trimmed by 5 bases and J by 4 bases, leaving 14 bases between them. Per germline, CDR1 SGHTA and CDR2 FQGNSA. This CDR3 contains 15 residues. This CDR3 is CASSPDSFVNEKLFF. The CDR3 nucleotides are TGTGCCAGCAGCCCCGACAGCTTTGTTAATGAAAAACTGTTTTTT.

This clonotype was seen many times. V is TRBV7-6 and J is TRBJ2-3; TRBD1 matches 8 bases. Germline V gene lookup returns CDR1 SGHVS and CDR2 FNYEAQ. Trimming at V came to 5 bases and at J to 4 bases, leaving 8 bases not matched to a gene. This CDR3 region has 15 residues. CDR3 sequence reads: CASSDRGRGADTQYF. The CDR3 DNA follows: TGTGCCAGCAGCGACAGGGGTCGGGGTGCAGATACGCAGTATTTT.

The gene calls are TRBV6-2 or TRBV6-3 and TRBJ1-2; D unclear. Looked up from germline, CDR1 is MNHEY and CDR2 is SVGEGT. Between the trimmed V and J ends, which lost 5 bases and 7 bases, there was a span of 8 bases. The CDR3 spans 11 residues. Here the CDR3 DNA reads TGTGCCAGCAGTCACACAGCTGGCTACACCTTC. It codes for CASSHTAGYTF.

The chain recombines TRBV27 with TRBJ1-1; D is unresolved. V lost 4 bases, J lost 3 bases, and 9 bases lay in between. CDR1 is MNHEY, CDR2 SMNVEV, per germline (reference sequence). The CDR3 length is 13 residues. In DNA, the CDR3 is TGTGCCAGCAGTTACACGCGGGACACTGAAGCTTTCTTT. As protein: CASSYTRDTEAFF.

This rearrangement joins TRBV28 to TRBJ2-7; D may be TRBD1 (6 bases). This CDR3 region has 14 residues. Germline V CDR1 and CDR2: MDHEN, SYDVKM. Trimming pared 5 bases from V and 2 bases from J, leaving 13 bases between. CDR3 sequence: CASSLRQATYEQYF. DNA for the CDR3: TGTGCCAGCAGTCTAAGACAGGCCACCTACGAGCAGTACTTC.

The chain uses TRBV7-8 and TRBJ1-1; 9 bases agree with TRBD1. Germline-derived CDR1 and CDR2 are SGHVS and FQNEAQ. The junction had 18 bases not matched to a gene; V was cut back by 0 bases and J by 10 bases. CDR3 length equals 18 residues. The CDR3 loop is CASSLASKGQGPFRPAFF. The CDR3 region has the DNA TGTGCCAGCAGCTTAGCAAGTAAGGGACAGGGCCCATTTAGACCAGCTTTCTTT.

DNA for the CDR3: TGTGCCAGCAGTTATCGGGCGGGGGACTACGAGCAGTACGTC. Amino acids: CASSYRAGDYEQYV. The V call is TRBV6-2 or TRBV6-3, the J call TRBJ2-7; 7 bases map to TRBD2. J lost 3 bases, V lost 3 bases, and 5 bases had no gene match. Germline V gene sequence: CDR1 MNHEY, CDR2 SVGEGT. CDR3 length: 14 amino acids.

The sample holds many counts of this clonotype. V and J are TRBV7-2 and TRBJ2-5, with TRBD2 matching over 9 bases. This CDR3 has 16 residues. Germline values: CDR1 SGHTA, CDR2 FQGNSA. The junction had 9 bases not matched to a gene; V was cut back by 5 bases and J by 2 bases. CDR3 sequence reads: CASSTFAGGLQETQYF. The CDR3 nucleotides read TGTGCCAGCAGCACTTTCGCGGGAGGGCTACAAGAGACCCAGTACTTC.

The rearrangement uses TRBV19 and TRBJ1-1, with 7 nucleotides matching TRBD1. V shed 4 bases and J 11 bases; nucleotides not matched to a gene: 7. The CDR3 is made up of 12 amino acids. Germline V gives CDR1 LNHDA, CDR2 SQIVND (reference sequence). The DNA of the CDR3 is TGTGCCAGTAGTACCCAGACAGGGCGCGCTTTCTTT. This codes for CASSTQTGRAFF.

The sample holds many counts of this clonotype. The chain has TRBV7-9 and TRBJ2-3, with 10 bases matching TRBD2. The V and J ends lost 5 bases and 3 bases, in that order; junction bases with no gene match: 8. CDR3 length: 16 amino acids. Germline values: CDR1 SEHNR, CDR2 FQNEAQ (reference sequence). The CDR3, as DNA: TGTGCCAGCAGCAATGTCCTAGCGGGAGTTACAGATACGCAGTATTTT. As protein: CASSNVLAGVTDTQYF.

This clonotype has a handful of counts. The genes are TRBV29-1 and TRBJ1-1; tentative D call: TRBD1 (6 bases). This CDR3 has 14 amino acids. Trimming removed 3 bases from V and 4 bases from J, with 15 bases in between. Germline-derived CDR1 and CDR2 are SQVTM and ANQGSEA. CDR3 DNA: TGCAGCGTTGACCCACAGGGTTGGAGCACTGAAGCTTTCTTT. It translates to CSVDPQGWSTEAFF.

This clonotype showed up many times. The chain links TRBV5-4 to TRBJ1-1; D is undetermined. The V gene's germline CDR1 is SGHNT and CDR2 YYREEE (reference sequence). The CDR3 runs 17 residues. The V end was cut by 4 bases, the J end by 4 bases, with 23 bases between. The CDR3 nucleotides read TGTGCCAGCAGCGGAGGCTCCCGATCGGTTGGTGTCACTGAAGCTTTCTTT. It specifies CASSGGSRSVGVTEAFF.

CDR3 loop: CASSFGGGEQFF. CDR3 DNA: TGTGCCAGCAGTTTTGGGGGCGGTGAGCAGTTCTTC. The rearrangement joins TRBV27 to TRBJ2-1; perhaps TRBD1 as D (6 bases). V gave up 3 bases and J gave up 9 bases, with 9 bases separating them. The CDR3 loop spans 12 amino acids. Germline V gives CDR1 MNHEY, CDR2 SMNVEV (reference sequence).

The chain uses TRBV19 and TRBJ2-3; 9 bases are a match to TRBD2. Looked up from germline, CDR1 is LNHDA and CDR2 is SQIVND (reference sequence). The CDR3 has 14 residues. The V segment lost 1 base and the J segment 5 bases; nucleotides outside the gene matches: 1. The DNA for the CDR3 is TGTGCCAGTAGTATAGTACTAGCGGGAGATACGCAGTATTTT. Protein sequence: CASSIVLAGDTQYF.

The chain joins TRBV2 to TRBJ2-5; the D is unclear. Trimming pared 7 bases from V and 4 bases from J, leaving 13 bases between. This CDR3 has 13 residues. CDR1 and CDR2 (germline): SNHLY, FYNNEI. CDR3 amino acids: CASNDGARETQYF. The CDR3 DNA sequence: TGTGCCAGCAACGACGGTGCGAGAGAGACCCAGTACTTC. Full variable domain (rest looked up from reference TRBV2 and TRBJ2-5): EPEVTQTPSHQVTQMGQEVILRCVPISNHLYFYWYRQILGQKVEFLVSFYNNEISEKSEIFDDQFSVERPDGSNFTLKIRSTKLEDSAMYFCASNDGARETQYFGPGTRLLVL.

The V gene is TRBV9, the J gene TRBJ1-3, with a tentative D call TRBD1 (5 bases). Trimming stripped 0 bases from V and 7 bases from J, with 14 bases between. The germline V gene has CDR1 SGDLS and CDR2 YYNGEE. The CDR3 consists of 15 residues. The CDR3: CASSVGEIGTNTIYF. In DNA, the CDR3 is TGTGCCAGCAGCGTAGGAGAGATCGGGACCAACACCATATATTTT.